Listed below are T cell receptor beta chains from one sample, sequenced in a study of vaccination effects on CD4 cells after COVID-19. This table comes from immunoSEQ multiplex PCR, and its TCRdb copy is limited to in-frame clones, with some not included. In the table there are 25,000 or so clones, approximately 73% of which are singletons. The antigens these receptors bind are not known. The sample consisted of CD4+ T cells from PBMCs cultured with SARS-CoV-2 spike peptides, taken before COVID-19 vaccination. The receptors shown here come from a human donor who received a COVID-19 vaccine. Each CDR3 is given with its conserved first and last residue. D genes are given only for firm matches. For some rows the clone size is stated as once, few or many, or as a class when expanded; others skip it.

V gene: TRBV5-6; clone size: NA; CDR3 length: 14; J gene: TRBJ2-3; D gene: TRBD1; CDR3 DNA: TGTGCCAGCCAGAGAGACAGGGTGACAGATACGCAGTATTTT; CDR3 protein: CASQRDRVTDTQYF
V gene: TRBV6-1; clone size: NA; CDR3 length: 15; J gene: TRBJ2-6; D gene: NA; CDR3 DNA: TGTGCCAGCAGTGAACGATCAGCTGGGGCCAACGTCCTGACTTTC; CDR3 protein: CASSERSAGANVLTF
V gene: TRBV6-4; clone size: NA; CDR3 length: 19; J gene: TRBJ2-6; D gene: NA; CDR3 DNA: TGTGCCAGCAGTCTGATAGGGGGGACAGCACTCTCTGGGGCCAACGTCCTGACTTTC; CDR3 protein: CASSLIGGTALSGANVLTF
V gene: TRBV11-3; clone size: NA; CDR3 length: 16; J gene: TRBJ2-3; D gene: TRBD2; CDR3 DNA: TGTGCCAGCAGCCCCAGACTAGCGGGAGAAGGAGATACGCAGTATTTT; CDR3 protein: CASSPRLAGEGDTQYF
V gene: TRBV3-1/TRBV3-2; clone size: NA; CDR3 length: 14; J gene: TRBJ1-1; D gene: NA; CDR3 DNA: TGTGCCAGCAGCCAGGTCGCGCAGAACACTGAAGCTTTCTTT; CDR3 protein: CASSQVAQNTEAFF
V gene: TRBV3-1/TRBV3-2; clone size: NA; CDR3 length: 11; J gene: TRBJ2-7; D gene: NA; CDR3 DNA: TGTGCCAGCAGCCAATCCTACGAGCAGTACTTC; CDR3 protein: CASSQSYEQYF
V gene: TRBV9; clone size: NA; CDR3 length: 14; J gene: TRBJ1-1; D gene: NA; CDR3 DNA: TGTGCCAGCAGCGTTTCCGCCATGAACACTGAAGCTTTCTTT; CDR3 protein: CASSVSAMNTEAFF
V gene: TRBV3-1/TRBV3-2; clone size: few; CDR3 length: 15; J gene: TRBJ1-2; D gene: TRBD1; CDR3 DNA: TGTGCCAGCAGCCAAGCACAGGGGGCGCTTGGTGGCTACACCTTC; CDR3 protein: CASSQAQGALGGYTF
V gene: TRBV5-1; clone size: NA; CDR3 length: 18; J gene: TRBJ2-4; D gene: TRBD2; CDR3 DNA: TGCGCCAGCAGCTTGGATCTAGCGGGGGTTGTAGCCAAAAACATTCAGTACTTC; CDR3 protein: CASSLDLAGVVAKNIQYF
V gene: TRBV13; clone size: NA; CDR3 length: 17; J gene: TRBJ1-3; D gene: TRBD1; CDR3 DNA: TGTGCCAGCAGCTTAGGAGACAGGGGTTTAACTGGAAACACCATATATTTT; CDR3 protein: CASSLGDRGLTGNTIYF
V gene: TRBV5-1; clone size: few; CDR3 length: 13; J gene: TRBJ1-2; D gene: NA; CDR3 DNA: TGCGCCAGCAGACCGACAGAGACCTATGGCTACACCTTC; CDR3 protein: CASRPTETYGYTF
V gene: TRBV27; clone size: few; CDR3 length: 14; J gene: TRBJ1-2; D gene: NA; CDR3 DNA: TGTGCCAGCAGTTTATCGGAAGGGGTTGGTGGCTACACCTTC; CDR3 protein: CASSLSEGVGGYTF
V gene: TRBV18; clone size: NA; CDR3 length: 16; J gene: TRBJ2-3; D gene: TRBD1; CDR3 DNA: TGTGCCAGCTCACCGGTCCCGGGACAGGGTGACGATACGCAGTATTTT; CDR3 protein: CASSPVPGQGDDTQYF
V gene: TRBV30; clone size: NA; CDR3 length: 11; J gene: TRBJ2-5; D gene: TRBD2; CDR3 DNA: TGTGCCTGGAACTCCGCCGGGACTAAATACTTC; CDR3 protein: CAWNSAGTKYF
V gene: TRBV9; clone size: NA; CDR3 length: 14; J gene: TRBJ1-2; D gene: TRBD1; CDR3 DNA: TGTGCCAGCAGCCCAGGGGACAGGTCCTATGGCTACACCTTC; CDR3 protein: CASSPGDRSYGYTF
V gene: TRBV18; clone size: NA; CDR3 length: 13; J gene: TRBJ2-5; D gene: NA; CDR3 DNA: TGTGCCAGCTCACCACGCCCCCAAGAGACCCAGTACTTC; CDR3 protein: CASSPRPQETQYF
V gene: TRBV6-1; clone size: NA; CDR3 length: 17; J gene: TRBJ2-5; D gene: TRBD2; CDR3 DNA: TGTGCCAGCAGTGAAGCCGGGGGGGCCCTGGTAACCGAGACCCAGTACTTC; CDR3 protein: CASSEAGGALVTETQYF
V gene: TRBV5-1; clone size: NA; CDR3 length: 14; J gene: TRBJ2-1; D gene: TRBD1; CDR3 DNA: TGCGCCAGCAGCATAGGACAGGAGTACAATGAGCAGTTCTTC; CDR3 protein: CASSIGQEYNEQFF
V gene: TRBV6-6; clone size: NA; CDR3 length: 15; J gene: TRBJ2-7; D gene: TRBD2; CDR3 DNA: TGTGCCAGCAGGTGGACTAGCGGGACCCTAGGGGAGCAGTACTTC; CDR3 protein: CASRWTSGTLGEQYF
V gene: TRBV9; clone size: NA; CDR3 length: 21; J gene: TRBJ2-7; D gene: TRBD2; CDR3 DNA: TGTGCCAGCAGCCCCAATCCATTGACTAGCGGGAGTGCGACGGGGGTAGGGGAGCAGTACTTC; CDR3 protein: CASSPNPLTSGSATGVGEQYF
V gene: TRBV11-3; clone size: few; CDR3 length: 16; J gene: TRBJ1-5; D gene: NA; CDR3 DNA: TGTGCCAGCAGCTCTCCGACAGGTTATAGCAATCAGCCCCAGCATTTT; CDR3 protein: CASSSPTGYSNQPQHF